Listed below are T cell receptor beta chains from one sample, sequenced in a study of cytomegalovirus exposure and HLA in healthy donors. Clones were read by immunoSEQ multiplex PCR, and TCRdb kept only the in-frame ones, dropping some. Its clone listing holds about 150,000 clones. The source material was PBMCs. Source of these receptors: a man aged 25 to 45 in good health and CMV-seronegative. Both conserved end residues are part of each CDR3. The order of the fields is V gene, D gene, J gene, CDR3 length, CDR3 protein, CDR3 DNA. A D gene is named only where the DNA matches it firmly.

>TRBV7-9|TRBD2|TRBJ2-3|15
CASSLSGRAGGTQYF
TGTGCCAGCAGCTTAAGCGGGAGGGCCGGGGGTACGCAGTATTTT
>TRBV18|-|TRBJ2-1|13
CASSPPSNNEQFF
TGTGCCAGCTCACCCCCTAGTAACAATGAGCAGTTCTTC
>TRBV5-4|-|TRBJ1-1|15
CASSFPRNSNSEAFF
TGTGCCAGCAGCTTCCCCAGGAACTCCAACTCTGAAGCTTTCTTT
>TRBV25-1|TRBD1|TRBJ1-5|16
CASREGDRGLNQPQHF
TGTGCCAGCAGAGAGGGGGACAGGGGGTTGAATCAGCCCCAGCATTTT
>TRBV6-5|-|TRBJ2-7|15
CASSPEGTLSYEQYF
TGTGCCAGCAGTCCAGAGGGCACATTGTCCTACGAGCAGTACTTC
>TRBV6-4|TRBD2|TRBJ2-1|16
CASSVTPWTSSDEQFF
TGTGCCAGCAGTGTCACTCCCTGGACTAGCTCCGATGAGCAGTTCTTC
>TRBV18|TRBD1|TRBJ1-4|15
CASSPQTGEYEKLFF
TGTGCCAGCTCACCACAGACAGGGGAATATGAAAAACTGTTTTTT
>TRBV12-5|TRBD1|TRBJ1-1|13
CASVRTGATEAFF
TGTGCTAGTGTTCGGACAGGGGCCACTGAAGCTTTCTTT
>TRBV6-5|TRBD2|TRBJ2-2|13
CASGAGVTGELFF
TGTGCCAGCGGTGCGGGAGTAACCGGGGAGCTGTTTTTT
>TRBV10-3|TRBD1|TRBJ2-3|14
CAISRDRLTDTQYF
TGTGCCATCAGTCGGGACAGACTCACAGATACGCAGTATTTT
>TRBV5-1|-|TRBJ2-3|14
CASSRGGATDTQYF
TGCGCCAGCAGCCGAGGGGGGGCGACAGATACGCAGTATTTT
>TRBV5-1|-|TRBJ1-2|15
CASSLVPTFTYGYTF
TGCGCCAGCAGCTTGGTTCCGACATTTACGTATGGCTACACCTTC
>TRBV4-3|-|TRBJ2-2|18
CASSQVPPAGLFTGELFF
TGCGCCAGCAGCCAAGTCCCCCCCGCGGGACTCTTCACCGGGGAGCTGTTTTTT
>TRBV7-3|TRBD2|TRBJ2-1|19
CASSLTIRLAPEPNNEQFF
TGTGCCAGCAGCTTAACGATCAGACTAGCGCCCGAGCCAAACAATGAGCAGTTCTTC
>TRBV19|TRBD2|TRBJ2-5|15
CASSITSGSGETQYF
TGTGCCAGTAGTATTACTAGCGGGAGTGGGGAGACCCAGTACTTC
>TRBV5-4|-|TRBJ2-6|19
CASSLEPRGGPSGANVLTF
TGTGCCAGCAGCCTCGAACCCAGGGGCGGCCCGTCTGGGGCCAACGTCCTGACTTTC
>TRBV18|-|TRBJ2-7|14
CASSPRGGSYEQYF
TGTGCCAGCTCACCGCGGGGCGGCTCCTACGAGCAGTACTTC
>TRBV5-4|TRBD2|TRBJ2-3|15
CASSLTSGDTDTQYF
TGTGCCAGCAGCTTGACTAGCGGAGACACAGATACGCAGTATTTT
>TRBV4-1|-|TRBJ2-4|18
CASSNTPLVGGSKNIQYF
TGCGCCAGCAGCAATACTCCCTTGGTTGGGGGCTCCAAAAACATTCAGTACTTC
>TRBV5-1|TRBD2|TRBJ2-7|15
CASSLAAGNSYEQYF
TGCGCCAGCAGCTTGGCAGCGGGAAACTCCTACGAGCAGTACTTC
>TRBV6-5|-|TRBJ1-1|13
CASSSGLNTEAFF
TGTGCCAGCAGTTCAGGTCTGAACACTGAAGCTTTCTTT
>TRBV10-3|TRBD1|TRBJ2-1|13
CAILRDSGNEQFF
TGTGCCATCCTCCGGGACAGTGGCAATGAGCAGTTCTTC
>TRBV30|TRBD1|TRBJ2-7|12
CAFRGSYYEQYF
TGTGCCTTCAGGGGGTCATACTACGAGCAGTACTTC
>TRBV5-1|TRBD1|TRBJ1-1|14
CASRPGQMNTEAFF
TGCGCCAGCAGACCGGGACAGATGAACACTGAAGCTTTCTTT
>TRBV30|-|TRBJ1-1|14
CAWSVTGMNTEAFF
TGTGCCTGGAGTGTCACAGGGATGAACACTGAAGCTTTCTTT
>TRBV4-1|TRBD1|TRBJ2-7|18
CASSQDPDRQGQSYEQYF
TGCGCCAGCAGCCAAGATCCCGACCGACAGGGGCAATCCTACGAGCAGTACTTC
>TRBV9|-|TRBJ2-3|16
CASSVVAGLNTDTQYF
TGTGCCAGCAGCGTAGTGGCGGGGCTGAACACAGATACGCAGTATTTT
>TRBV28|-|TRBJ2-7|13
CASRRTFSYEQYF
TGTGCCAGCAGGCGGACTTTCTCCTACGAGCAGTACTTC
>TRBV6-4|TRBD1|TRBJ2-7|14
CASSPDRDSYEQYF
TGTGCCAGCAGTCCGGACAGGGACTCCTACGAGCAGTACTTC
>TRBV5-1|-|TRBJ2-1|17
CASSLVAGRPTYDEQFF
TGCGCCAGCAGCTTGGTAGCCGGGAGACCTACTTACGATGAGCAGTTCTTC
>TRBV10-3|TRBD1|TRBJ1-5|14
CAIRQGAGDQPQHF
TGTGCCATCCGCCAGGGGGCGGGGGATCAGCCCCAGCATTTT
>TRBV2|-|TRBJ1-3|15
CASSEAAGTGNTIYF
TGTGCCAGCAGTGAAGCGGCAGGGACTGGAAACACCATATATTTT
>TRBV6-6|TRBD1|TRBJ1-5|13
CASSPDRDQPQHF
TGTGCCAGCAGCCCGGACAGGGATCAGCCCCAGCATTTT
>TRBV2|-|TRBJ2-7|13
CASKQGSSFEQYF
TGTGCCAGCAAGCAGGGGTCCTCTTTCGAGCAGTACTTC
>TRBV19|TRBD2|TRBJ2-1|16
CASSVTAGLAYNEQFF
TGTGCCAGTAGTGTCACGGCGGGACTAGCTTACAATGAGCAGTTCTTC
>TRBV7-2|-|TRBJ1-2|14
CASSARHLGYGYTF
TGTGCCAGCAGCGCGAGACACCTTGGCTATGGCTACACCTTC
>TRBV6-5|-|TRBJ2-5|14
CASSYSPGRKTQYF
TGTGCCAGCAGTTACTCCCCCGGGAGAAAGACCCAGTACTTC
>TRBV5-4|-|TRBJ2-3|14
CASSLVQGGDTQYF
TGTGCCAGCAGCTTGGTGCAGGGAGGAGATACGCAGTATTTT
>TRBV19|-|TRBJ1-2|18
CASSIDRIGGYTNYGYTF
TGTGCCAGTAGTATAGATCGAATAGGCGGATACACTAACTATGGCTACACCTTC
>TRBV6-5|TRBD1|TRBJ2-7|14
CASRPGQSSYEQYF
TGTGCCAGCAGGCCGGGACAGAGCTCCTACGAGCAGTACTTC
>TRBV6-6|TRBD2|TRBJ2-3|16
CASSYGLAGVIDTQYF
TGTGCCAGCAGTTACGGGCTAGCGGGAGTGATAGATACGCAGTATTTT
>TRBV2|TRBD2|TRBJ2-2|12
CASSQTSGELFF
TGTGCCAGCAGCCAGACTAGCGGAGAGCTGTTTTTT
>TRBV5-1|-|TRBJ2-1|13
CASSQGKNNEQFF
TGCGCCAGCAGCCAGGGCAAGAACAATGAGCAGTTCTTC
>TRBV5-1|TRBD2|TRBJ2-7|14
CASSASGLADEQYF
TGCGCCAGCAGCGCAAGCGGACTAGCGGACGAGCAGTACTTC
>TRBV6-4|-|TRBJ2-1|14
CASRVISGINEQFF
TGTGCCAGCAGGGTGATTAGCGGTATAAATGAGCAGTTCTTC
>TRBV7-8|TRBD1|TRBJ1-2|14
CASSRDQQGALSTF
TGTGCCAGCAGCCGAGATCAACAGGGGGCGCTTAGCACCTTC
>TRBV28|TRBD2|TRBJ2-4|14
CASRAGLAGDIQYF
TGTGCCAGCAGGGCTGGACTAGCGGGGGACATTCAGTACTTC
>TRBV5-4|TRBD1|TRBJ1-2|16
CASSLVGQGTNYGYTF
TGTGCCAGCAGCTTGGTAGGACAGGGGACTAACTATGGCTACACCTTC
>TRBV19|-|TRBJ1-1|15
CASNQGKRGNTEAFF
TGTGCCAGTAATCAGGGGAAAAGGGGGAACACTGAAGCTTTCTTT
>TRBV14|-|TRBJ1-1|19
CASSQATSWGTRMNTEAFF
TGTGCCAGCAGCCAAGCCACGAGCTGGGGCACCCGAATGAACACTGAAGCTTTCTTT
>TRBV5-1|-|TRBJ2-3|14
CASSLAQSTDTQYF
TGCGCCAGCAGCCTGGCCCAGAGCACAGATACGCAGTATTTT
>TRBV5-4|TRBD1|TRBJ1-2|15
CASSIPTGGGFGYTF
TGTGCCAGCAGCATTCCGACAGGGGGCGGCTTTGGCTACACCTTC
>TRBV15|-|TRBJ1-2|15
CATSRDRGVNYGYTF
TGTGCCACCAGCAGAGATCGGGGTGTCAACTATGGCTACACCTTC
>TRBV5-5|TRBD1|TRBJ2-7|14
CASSSRDRAYEQYF
TGTGCCAGCAGCTCCCGAGACAGGGCCTACGAGCAGTACTTC
>TRBV6-1|TRBD2|TRBJ2-1|14
CASIRLAGDNEQFF
TGTGCCAGCATTCGACTAGCGGGAGACAATGAGCAGTTCTTC
>TRBV6-5|-|TRBJ2-3|13
CASSYAGTDTQYF
TGTGCCAGCAGTTACGCGGGCACAGATACGCAGTATTTT
>TRBV7-9|-|TRBJ2-7|14
CASSLQGEGYEQYF
TGTGCCAGCAGCTTACAAGGGGAAGGCTACGAGCAGTACTTC
>TRBV19|TRBD1|TRBJ1-1|14
CASSIDTGATEAFF
TGTGCCAGTAGTATAGATACAGGGGCCACTGAAGCTTTCTTT
>TRBV19|-|TRBJ1-5|11
CASSAPLVRHF
TGTGCCAGTAGTGCCCCCCTCGTGCGGCATTTT
>TRBV25-1|TRBD2|TRBJ2-7|11
CATGTSDEQYF
TGTGCCACCGGGACTAGCGACGAGCAGTACTTC